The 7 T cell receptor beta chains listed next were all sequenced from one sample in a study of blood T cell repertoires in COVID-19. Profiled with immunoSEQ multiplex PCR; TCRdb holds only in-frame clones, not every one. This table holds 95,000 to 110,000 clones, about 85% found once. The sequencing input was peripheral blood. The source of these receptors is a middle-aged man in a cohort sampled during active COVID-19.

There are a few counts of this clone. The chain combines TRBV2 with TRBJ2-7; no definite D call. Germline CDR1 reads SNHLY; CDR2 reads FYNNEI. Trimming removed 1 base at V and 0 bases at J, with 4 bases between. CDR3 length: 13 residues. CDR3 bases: TGTGCCAGCAGTGAAGACTTCTCCTACGAGCAGTACGTC. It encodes CASSEDFSYEQYV.

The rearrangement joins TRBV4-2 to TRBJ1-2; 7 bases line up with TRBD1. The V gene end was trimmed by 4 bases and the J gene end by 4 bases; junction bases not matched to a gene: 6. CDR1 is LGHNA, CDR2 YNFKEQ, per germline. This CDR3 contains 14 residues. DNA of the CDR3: TGTGCCAGCAGCCCCCCCCGGGACAGCTATGGCTACACCTTC. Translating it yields CASSPPRDSYGYTF.

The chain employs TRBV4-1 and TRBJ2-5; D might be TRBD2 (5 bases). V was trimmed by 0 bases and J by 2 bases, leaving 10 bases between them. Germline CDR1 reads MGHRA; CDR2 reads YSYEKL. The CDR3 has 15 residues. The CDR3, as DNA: TGCGCCAGCAGCCAAGATCCCAGCGGACAAGAGACCCAGTACTTC. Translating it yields CASSQDPSGQETQYF.

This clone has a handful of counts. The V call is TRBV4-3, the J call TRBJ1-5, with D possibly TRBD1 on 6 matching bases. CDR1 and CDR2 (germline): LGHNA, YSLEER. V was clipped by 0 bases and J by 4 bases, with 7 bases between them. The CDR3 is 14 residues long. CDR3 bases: TGCGCCAGCAGCCAAGAAGGGGGTAATCAGCCCCAGCATTTT. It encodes CASSQEGGNQPQHF.

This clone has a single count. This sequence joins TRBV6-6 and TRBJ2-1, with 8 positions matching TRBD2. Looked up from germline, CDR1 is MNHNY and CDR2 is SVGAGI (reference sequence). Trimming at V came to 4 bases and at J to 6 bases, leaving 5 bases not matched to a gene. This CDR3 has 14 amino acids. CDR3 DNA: TGTGCCAGCAGTTCGGGACTAGAGGGCAATGAGCAGTTCTTC. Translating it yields CASSSGLEGNEQFF.

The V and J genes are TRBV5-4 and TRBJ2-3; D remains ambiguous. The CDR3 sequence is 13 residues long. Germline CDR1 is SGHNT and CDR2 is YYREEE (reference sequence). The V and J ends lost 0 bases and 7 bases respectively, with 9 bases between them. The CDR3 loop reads CASSLAPGNTQYF. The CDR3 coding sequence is TGTGCCAGCAGCTTGGCCCCAGGTAATACGCAGTATTTT.

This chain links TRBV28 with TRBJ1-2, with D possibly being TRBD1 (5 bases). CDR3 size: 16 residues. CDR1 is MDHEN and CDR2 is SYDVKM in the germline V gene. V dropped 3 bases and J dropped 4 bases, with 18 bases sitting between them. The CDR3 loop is CASSLRQSKVSYGYTF. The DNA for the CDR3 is TGTGCCAGCAGTTTGAGACAGAGCAAAGTGTCCTATGGCTACACCTTC.